This T cell receptor beta chain stems from a study of Ad26.COV2.S vaccination and SARS-CoV-2 variants (dated by TCRdb to the early 2020s). Broadly, across the study: Donors in the vaccine arm were drawn from COV1001, a phase I-IIa trial of Ad26.COV2.S in healthy adults that was multicentre, randomized, double-blind and placebo-controlled. Dosing of Ad26.COV2.S was intramuscular, at either 5x10^10 or 1x10^11 viral particles, delivered as one shot or as two shots spaced 56 days apart. TCRbeta repertoire sequencing served as the tool for gauging how specific and how broad the SARS-CoV-2-reactive T cell receptors were following Ad26.COV2.S vaccination. The TCR-sequenced set comprised around 30 samples: around 20 Ad26.COV2.S vaccine recipients, 5 placebo recipients and 8 SARS-CoV-2 convalescent individuals. Trial participants were randomized into five groups of five: low-dose or high-dose Ad26.COV2.S given once or twice, or placebo on both occasions. Investigators did not know the trial group allocation while performing experiments and assessing outcomes. What the authors observed across the whole study: The study lacked the statistical power to compare responses across vaccine doses or regimens. According to the authors, total T cell responses may have been underestimated by the TCR breadth and depth analyses. Spike-specific TCR breadth was higher in Ad26.COV2.S recipients than in placebo recipients (P = 0.0014). After vaccination, spike-specific CD8+ and CD4+ T cell responses were reported to show substantial breadth. Vaccine and placebo recipients had similar non-spike TCR breadth, a finding consistent with the vaccine containing only spike.

The immunoSEQ Assay was used to sequence TCRbeta CDR3 regions. After extraction, genomic DNA underwent amplification by bias-controlled multiplex PCR, followed by high-throughput sequencing. Regarding the original processing steps: To quantify the absolute abundance of every unique TCRbeta CDR3 region, sequences were collapsed and filtered. T cell fraction was estimated by normalizing TCRbeta template counts to usable DNA, which was measured by amplifying reference genes present in all nucleated cells. Repertoire TCRs were annotated as SARS-CoV-2-specific when V gene, CDR3 amino acid sequence and J gene were exactly matched to a known reactive TCR set. The reference SARS-CoV-2 TCR set came from MIRA and was filtered for enrichment in COVID-19-positive ImmuneCODE repertoires, removing public or cross-reactive TCRs. Using the MIRA antigens, annotated TCRs were further analysed by specific ORF or by position within an ORF. Breadth was defined as the number of annotated unique rearrangements divided by the total number of unique productive rearrangements, and depth was defined as the summed frequency of the annotated unique rearrangements. TCR breadth was compared between groups using two-sided Wilcoxon rank-sum tests. TCRdb provides this immuneACCESS table in a form limited to in-frame rearrangements. Some clones are lacking; in checked studies, under half of them reflect an unresolved V gene, and why the rest are absent is not known. V, J and clone size reflect that table, while D and trimming were determined from the DNA. The sample has some 520,000 clones on record, roughly 89% of them singletons. The ten most abundant clones make up roughly 13% of the sample.

From the germline V gene, CDR1 is SGHTA and CDR2 is FQGNSA. Trimming costs V 1 base and J 0 bases, and their ends lie 9 bases apart. The CDR3 has 15 amino acids, counting the end cysteine and phenylalanine. The read is trimmed to its CDR3 DNA, 45 bases read in frame from base 1. The label giving this sample's treatment or condition can be read as: some 20 received Ad26.COV2.S at low or high dose, single or two shots; about 5 received placebo; per-sample allocation not given. Repertoires of vaccine and placebo recipients were sequenced from samples collected on day 63 after the first injection. In Cohort 1b, about two dozen adults aged 18-55 years were enrolled at a single site in Boston, USA, between 29 July and 7 August 2020. Ad26.COV2.S was a replication-incompetent adenovirus type 26 vector expressing a prefusion-stabilized SARS-CoV-2 spike protein from the original Wuhan strain. About this clone itself: The specificity of this receptor is unknown. The record has no base qualities; no much larger clone is one base away. Within the sample, other DNA sequences also encode this same CDR3.

Here the chain combines TRBV7-2 and TRBJ1-1; 5 matching bases give a weak D call of TRBD1. Sequencing used peripheral blood, obtained in a trial of Ad26.COV2.S vaccine versus placebo. The sequence derives from a person aged 18-65 years who received the Ad26.COV2.S COVID-19 vaccine or a placebo. The CDR3 protein: CASSLVRGMNTEAFF. The nucleotide sequence is given as TGTGCCAGCAGCTTAGTAAGGGGCATGAACACTGAAGCTTTCTTT. With the rest looked up from the reference TRBV7-2 and TRBJ1-1 genes rather than sequenced, the full variable domain is GAGVSQSPSNKVTEKGKDVELRCDPISGHTALYWYRQSLGQGLEFLIYFQGNSAPDKSGLPSDRFSAERTGGSVSTLTIQRTQQEDSAVYLCASSLVRGMNTEAFFGQGTRLTVV.